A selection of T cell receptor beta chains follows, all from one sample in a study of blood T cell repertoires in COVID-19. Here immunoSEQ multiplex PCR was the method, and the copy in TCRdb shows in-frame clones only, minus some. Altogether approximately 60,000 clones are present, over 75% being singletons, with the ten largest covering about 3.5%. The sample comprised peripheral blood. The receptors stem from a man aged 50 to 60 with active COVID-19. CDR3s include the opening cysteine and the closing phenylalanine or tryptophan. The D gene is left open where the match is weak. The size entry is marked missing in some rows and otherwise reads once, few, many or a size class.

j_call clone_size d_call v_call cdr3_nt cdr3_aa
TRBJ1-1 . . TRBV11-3 TGTGCCAGCAGCTCCTCCCCGGGTAGCGGAAACACTGAAGCTTTCTTT CASSSSPGSGNTEAFF
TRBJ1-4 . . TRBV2 TGTGCCAGCAGTGAAGAAGGAGCTAATGAAAAACTGTTTTTT CASSEEGANEKLFF
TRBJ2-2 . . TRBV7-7 TGTGCTAGCAGCCGTGACTCCTTCGGCGGGGAGCTGTTTTTT CASSRDSFGGELFF
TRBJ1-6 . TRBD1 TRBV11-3 TGTGCCAGCAGCTCAGGGACAGCGGGTTCACCCCTCCACTTT CASSSGTAGSPLHF
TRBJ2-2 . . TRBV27 TGTGCCAGCAGTTTGACAGCGGGTGGCTGGAACACCGGGGAGCTGTTTTTT CASSLTAGGWNTGELFF
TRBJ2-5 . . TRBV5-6 TGTGCCAGCAGCTTGATCGGGATCAGGGAGACCCAGTACTTC CASSLIGIRETQYF
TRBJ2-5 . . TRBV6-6 TGTGCCAGCAGTTACGCTACTGGGGGAGGAGAGACCCAGTACTTC CASSYATGGGETQYF
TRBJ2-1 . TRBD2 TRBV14 TGTGCCAGCAGCCAAGATCTGGGACTAGAGCAGTTCTTC CASSQDLGLEQFF
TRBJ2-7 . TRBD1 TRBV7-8 TGTGCCAGCAGCTTATACCCCGGGACAGGGTTTAGAGCGTACTTC CASSLYPGTGFRAYF
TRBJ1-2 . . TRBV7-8 TGTGCCAGCAGCTTAGTTGGCCAGGGTGATTATGGCTACACCTTC CASSLVGQGDYGYTF
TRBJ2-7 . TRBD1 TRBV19 TGTGCCAGTAGTCGCTCCGGGACAGGGCAGTACGAGCAGTACTTC CASSRSGTGQYEQYF
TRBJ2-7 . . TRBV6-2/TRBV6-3 TGTGCCAGCAGTTACGTCGGTGGTGGTTACGAGCAGTACTTC CASSYVGGGYEQYF
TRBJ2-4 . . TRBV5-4 TGTGCCAGCAGCTTGGCCGGAGGGCAGCCAAACATTCAGTACTTC CASSLAGGQPNIQYF
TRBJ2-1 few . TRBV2 TGTGCCAGCAGTGAAGGTTCCCTCTACAATGAGCAGTTCTTC CASSEGSLYNEQFF
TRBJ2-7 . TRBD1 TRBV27 TGTGCCAGCAGGCCAAGGACAGGGGAAGATCACTACGAGCAGTACTTC CASRPRTGEDHYEQYF
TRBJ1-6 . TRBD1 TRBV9 TGTGCCAGCAGCGTAGAGGGGGACAGGGATTCACCCCTCCACTTT CASSVEGDRDSPLHF
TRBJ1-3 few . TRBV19 TGTGCCAGTAGTATAGTTCGTAGCTCTGGAAACACCATATATTTT CASSIVRSSGNTIYF
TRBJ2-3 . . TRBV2 TGTGCCATACAGGGGACTAGCACAGATACGCAGTATTTT CAIQGTSTDTQYF
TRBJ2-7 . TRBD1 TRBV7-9 TGTGCCAGCAGCCTTGACGGACAGGGGGACGAGCAGTACTTC CASSLDGQGDEQYF
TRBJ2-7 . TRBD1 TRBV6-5 TGTGCCAGCATCGCAGGGACAGGGCCCTACGAGCAGTACTTC CASIAGTGPYEQYF
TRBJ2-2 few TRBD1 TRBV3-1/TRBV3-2 TGTGCCAGCAGCCGACCACAGGGGCCTGTGAACACCGGGGAGCTGTTTTTT CASSRPQGPVNTGELFF
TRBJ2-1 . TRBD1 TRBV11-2 TGTGCCAGCAGCTTAAACAGGGGATCATTCAATGAGCAGTTCTTC CASSLNRGSFNEQFF
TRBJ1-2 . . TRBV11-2 TGTGCCAGCAGCCCGAGCTACTATGGCTACACCTTC CASSPSYYGYTF
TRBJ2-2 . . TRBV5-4 TGTGCCAGCCGAAGGACAACCGCGAACACCGGGGAGCTGTTTTTT CASRRTTANTGELFF
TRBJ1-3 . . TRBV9 TGTGCCAGCAGCCAGGGACTGGGAGTCCGAAACACCATATATTTT CASSQGLGVRNTIYF
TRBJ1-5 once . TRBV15 TGTGCCACCAGCAGAGACGGGGAGAGCAATCAGCCCCAGCATTTT CATSRDGESNQPQHF
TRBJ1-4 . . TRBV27 TGTGCCAGCAGTCACAGCTTAACTAATGAAAAACTGTTTTTT CASSHSLTNEKLFF
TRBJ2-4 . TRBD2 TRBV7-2 TGTGCCAGCAGCCCAGGGCTAGCGGGGACCAAGGTCAAAAACATTCAGTACTTC CASSPGLAGTKVKNIQYF
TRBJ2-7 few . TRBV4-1 TGCGCCAGCAGCGACACCTACGAGCAGTACTTC CASSDTYEQYF
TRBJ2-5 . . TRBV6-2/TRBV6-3 TGTGCCAGCAGTTACTTATATCAAGAGACCCAGTACTTC CASSYLYQETQYF
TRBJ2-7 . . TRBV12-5 TGTGCTAGTGGTCCCCGTCTTGACAGCTCCTACGAGCAGTACTTC CASGPRLDSSYEQYF
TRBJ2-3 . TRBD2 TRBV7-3 TGTGCCAGCAGCGGATCTAGCGGAGGGGCAGATACGCAGTATTTT CASSGSSGGADTQYF
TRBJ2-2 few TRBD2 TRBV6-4 TGTGCCAAAAAAATCCTAGCGGGAGTGACCACCGGGGAGCTGTTTTTT CAKKILAGVTTGELFF
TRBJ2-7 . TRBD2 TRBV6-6 TGTGCCAGCGGGGGGGTAGCGGGGGACCCCTACGAGCAGTACTTC CASGGVAGDPYEQYF
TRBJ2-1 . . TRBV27 TGTGCCAGCAGTTTTCGGCGGAGCTCCTACAATGAGCAGTTCTTC CASSFRRSSYNEQFF
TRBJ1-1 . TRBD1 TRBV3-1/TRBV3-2 TGTGCCAGCAGCCAATCGACCGGGACAGCAACCGAAGCTTTCTTT CASSQSTGTATEAFF
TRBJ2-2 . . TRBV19 TGTGCCAGTAGTATCCCCAGCGGGGAGCTGTTTTTT CASSIPSGELFF
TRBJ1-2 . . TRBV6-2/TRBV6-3 TGTGCCAGCAGTTACGGTTCGGACAGAATATATGGCTACACCTTC CASSYGSDRIYGYTF
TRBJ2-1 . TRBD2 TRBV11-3 TGTGCCAGCAGTTTCGGGACTAGCGGACGTTCACCTTACAATGAGCAGTTCTTC CASSFGTSGRSPYNEQFF
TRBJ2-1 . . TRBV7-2 TGTGCCAGCAGCTTAGGGCTGTCAGAGCAGTTCTTC CASSLGLSEQFF
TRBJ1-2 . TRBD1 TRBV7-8 TGTGCCAGCAGCTTAGTATTGATAGGGACAGGGGTCGATGGCTACACCTTC CASSLVLIGTGVDGYTF